These 18 T cell receptor beta chains share one sample of origin, sequenced in a study of beta chain features in type 1 diabetes. Findings of the study overall: A moderate, significant TCRB CDR3 shortening appeared in type 1 diabetes across four CD4+ subsets.

As every portion of the isolated RNA was reverse transcribed, the sequencing read expressed TCRB transcripts. The assay was immunoSEQ multiplex PCR, and TCRdb's table has in-frame clones only and misses some. The top ten hold more than 0.015% of the sample, which has hundreds of thousands of clones, about 11% seen once. These TCRs are of unknown antigen specificity. The source material was naive CD4+ T cells from blood. These receptors all come from a man aged 25-40 years with type 1 diabetes.

The table lists this clone with a few counts. V usage is TRBV7-9 and J usage is TRBJ1-5, with D maybe TRBD1 (6 bases). The CDR3 consists of 13 residues. Germline-derived CDR1 and CDR2 are SEHNR and FQNEAQ (reference sequence). Trimming removed 5 bases at V and 7 bases at J, with 12 bases between. CDR3 residues: CASSRDTKQPQHF. CDR3 bases: TGTGCCAGCAGCCGGGACACGAAACAGCCCCAGCATTTT. The variable domain in full, completed from reference TRBV7-9 and TRBJ1-5, reads DTGVSQNPRHKITKRGQNVTFRCDPISEHNRLYWYRQTLGQGPEFLTYFQNEAQLEKSRLLSDRFSAERPKGSFSTLEIQRTEQGDSAMYLCASSRDTKQPQHFGDGTRLSIL.

This clone came up a few times. The chain couples TRBV28 to TRBJ1-5; 9 bases line up with TRBD1. The junction had 7 bases not matched to a gene; V was cut back by 6 bases and J by 4 bases. Germline-derived CDR1 and CDR2 are MDHEN and SYDVKM. CDR3 length: 15 residues. The DNA for the CDR3 is TGTGCCAGCAGGTTGAGGGGACAGGGTAATCAGCCCCAGCATTTT. This sequence encodes CASRLRGQGNQPQHF.

J is TRBJ1-5 and V is TRBV7-8; no definite D call. CDR1 and CDR2 from the germline V gene are SGHVS and FQNEAQ. Trimming took 8 bases from V and 3 from J, leaving 17 bases between them. This CDR3 region has 15 residues. This CDR3 reads CASSGLRQNNQPQHF. The DNA for the CDR3 is TGTGCCAGCTCAGGTCTTAGGCAGAACAATCAGCCCCAGCATTTT.

The chain employs TRBV5-1 and TRBJ2-1; D not resolved. V lost 0 bases to trimming and J lost 9 bases, with 7 bases between them. Germline CDR1 and CDR2: SGHRS and YFSETQ. The CDR3 spans 12 residues. CDR3 protein: CASSLGASEQFF. Here the CDR3 DNA reads TGCGCCAGCAGCTTGGGAGCTAGTGAGCAGTTCTTC. The full variable domain, with the rest looked up from reference TRBV5-1 and TRBJ2-1, is KAGVTQTPRYLIKTRGQQVTLSCSPISGHRSVSWYQQTPGQGLQFLFEYFSETQRNKGNFPGRFSGRQFSNSRSEMNVSTLELGDSALYLCASSLGASEQFFGPGTRLTVL.

The gene calls are TRBV9 and TRBJ2-7; TRBD2 is a possible D gene (6 bases). Germline V lookup: CDR1 SGDLS, CDR2 YYNGEE. CDR3 length: 14 amino acids. The V gene lost 4 bases and the J gene lost 6 bases, with 17 bases spanning the gap. The CDR3 DNA follows: TGTGCCAGCAGCCTCCGACCGGCCGGGGGCGAGCAGTACTTC. This gives the protein CASSLRPAGGEQYF. Looking up the rest from reference TRBV9 and TRBJ2-7 gives the full variable domain: DSGVTQTPKHLITATGQRVTLRCSPRSGDLSVYWYQQSLDQGLQFLIQYYNGEERAKGNILERFSAQQFPDLHSELNLSSLELGDSALYFCASSLRPAGGEQYFGPGTRLTVT.

The chain carries TRBV29-1 and TRBJ1-1; the D is unclear. CDR1 is SQVTM, CDR2 ANQGSEA, per germline. The CDR3 spans 13 residues. Trimming removed 4 bases at V and 0 bases at J, with 9 bases between. The CDR3 loop reads CSVVVYLNTEAFF. In DNA form, the CDR3 reads TGCAGCGTTGTTGTGTACTTGAACACTGAAGCTTTCTTT. Full variable domain (missing parts from reference TRBV29-1 and TRBJ1-1): SAVISQKPSRDICQRGTSLTIQCQVDSQVTMMFWYRQQPGQSLTLIATANQGSEATYESGFVIDKFPISRPNLTFSTLTVSNMSPEDSSIYLCSVVVYLNTEAFFGQGTRLTVV.

This clone was detected only a few times. The germline gene is not matched at one end of the junction; a read error may be the cause. J is TRBJ2-5 and V is TRBV7-7; D uncertain. This CDR3 spans 13 amino acids. Germline-derived CDR1 and CDR2 are SSHAT and FNYEAQ (reference sequence). The CDR3 DNA reads as TGTGCTAGCAGCTTAGCCAGACAAGAGACCCAGTACTTC. It is translated as CASSLARQETQYF.

This clone turned up a few times. The V call is TRBV18, the J call TRBJ1-6, with unresolved D. Germline V gives CDR1 KGHSH, CDR2 LQKENI. V was trimmed by 5 bases and J by 4 bases, leaving 12 bases between them. This CDR3 region has 15 residues. CDR3 coding DNA: TGTGCCAGCTCAGCTAGAGCGGGGTATAATTCACCCCTCCACTTT. It encodes CASSARAGYNSPLHF.

This chain links TRBV7-2 with TRBJ2-5, with D maybe TRBD1 (5 bases). Trimming removed 1 base from V and 2 bases from J, with 8 bases in between. The germline V gene encodes CDR1 SGHTA and CDR2 FQGNSA. The CDR3 loop spans 14 amino acids. DNA of the CDR3: TGTGCCAGCAGCTTAGAGGGGTGGCAAGAGACCCAGTACTTC. Translating it yields CASSLEGWQETQYF.

This clone occurred a few times. This chain connects TRBV28 to TRBJ2-5; possibly TRBD2 for D (5 bases). The germline V gene has CDR1 MDHEN and CDR2 SYDVKM. V lost 7 bases and J 4 bases, leaving 19 bases between the germline ends. The CDR3 is 15 residues long. CDR3 amino acids: CASKIREGWGETQYF. CDR3 nucleotide sequence: TGTGCCAGCAAGATACGGGAAGGGTGGGGAGAGACCCAGTACTTC.

In this sample, this clone turned up a few times. The genes are TRBV2 and TRBJ2-3; 11 nucleotides agree with TRBD1. The germline V gene has CDR1 SNHLY and CDR2 FYNNEI. The CDR3 is 15 amino acids. Trimming removed 11 bases from V and 4 bases from J; junction bases left unmatched: 11. CDR3 sequence (DNA): TGTGCCGGAGGATACGGGGACAGGGGGTCAGATACGCAGTATTTT. Amino acid sequence: CAGGYGDRGSDTQYF.

This sequence joins TRBV18 and TRBJ1-5, with a weak D call TRBD1 (5 bases). Looked up from germline, CDR1 is KGHSH and CDR2 is LQKENI. V was shortened by 3 bases and J by 3 bases, with 12 bases between the two germline ends. The CDR3 spans 15 residues. The CDR3: CASSPGGTFNQPQHF. Here the CDR3 DNA reads TGTGCCAGCTCACCGGGGGGAACTTTCAATCAGCCCCAGCATTTT.

This clone was seen a handful of times. The genes are TRBV6-6 and TRBJ1-3; D is unresolved. Germline lookup yields CDR1 MNHNY and CDR2 SVGAGI (reference sequence). The V end lost 7 bases, the J end lost 0 bases, and 16 bases lay between the germline ends. The CDR3 contains 16 residues. The CDR3 DNA reads TGTGCCAGCACCGACTACAGTTCACGCTCTGGAAACACCATATATTTT. Translated: CASTDYSSRSGNTIYF.

The chain recombines TRBV28 with TRBJ2-5; 7 nucleotides match TRBD1. The CDR3 has 16 residues. Germline V gives CDR1 MDHEN, CDR2 SYDVKM. V dropped 7 bases and J dropped 2; count of bases not matched to a gene: 13. For the CDR3, the DNA is TGTGCCAGCACCCCAGGGACAGTATACACACAAGAGACCCAGTACTTC. Translating it yields CASTPGTVYTQETQYF.

The rearrangement uses TRBV11-2 and TRBJ2-7; 8 bases align to TRBD2. V shed 6 bases and J 0 bases; nucleotides not matched to a gene: 7. The CDR3 totals 15 residues. Germline CDR1 reads SGHAT; CDR2 reads FQNNGV. The CDR3 spells CASRPIAGSSYEQYF. The CDR3 DNA follows: TGTGCCAGCAGACCGATAGCGGGGAGCTCCTACGAGCAGTACTTC. Full variable domain (missing parts from reference TRBV11-2 and TRBJ2-7): EAGVAQSPRYKIIEKRQSVAFWCNPISGHATLYWYQQILGQGPKLLIQFQNNGVVDDSQLPKDRFSAERLKGVDSTLKIQPAKLEDSAVYLCASRPIAGSSYEQYFGPGTRLTVT.

This clone occurred a few times. An end of the junction differs from the germline gene, which may be a read error. This sample also contains other DNA sequences that code for the same CDR3. The chain joins TRBV5-1 to TRBJ2-2; TRBD1 matches 12 bases. The CDR3 extends over 16 amino acids. CDR1 and CDR2 (germline): SGHRS, YFSETQ. The CDR3 nucleotides read TGCGCCAGCAGCTCGGGACAGGGGGCGAATACCGGGGAGCTGTTTTTT. This encodes CASSSGQGANTGELFF.

This chain joins TRBV2 and TRBJ1-2, with D possibly matching TRBD1 (6 bases). V lost 2 bases, J lost 8 bases, and 15 bases lay in between. The CDR3 sequence is 14 residues long. Germline V gene lookup returns CDR1 SNHLY and CDR2 FYNNEI. The CDR3 coding sequence is TGTGCCAGCAGTGAAAGGTTAGGGGGAGAAGGCTACACCTTC. Residues: CASSERLGGEGYTF.

This clone was counted a few times. The J gene is TRBJ2-5, the V gene TRBV10-3; D is unresolved. The V end lost 0 bases, the J end lost 5 bases, and 10 bases lay between the germline ends. This CDR3 contains 14 residues. Germline CDR1 and CDR2: ENHRY and SYGVKD. As DNA, the CDR3 is TGTGCCATCAGTGAGTCAGGTCAGGTCGAGACCCAGTACTTC. Amino acid sequence: CAISESGQVETQYF.